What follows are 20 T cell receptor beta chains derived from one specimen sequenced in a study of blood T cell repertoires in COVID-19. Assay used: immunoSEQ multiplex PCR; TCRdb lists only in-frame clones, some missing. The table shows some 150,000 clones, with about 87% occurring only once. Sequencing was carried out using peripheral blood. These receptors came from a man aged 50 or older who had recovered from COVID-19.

The CDR3 DNA follows: TGCGCCAGCAGTGACTTTGGGGACTCGAGCTCCTACGAGCAGTACTTC. Translated: CASSDFGDSSSYEQYF. The rearrangement uses TRBV10-1 and TRBJ2-7; D may be TRBD2 (6 bases). The V end lost 3 bases, the J end lost 0 bases, and 15 bases lay between the germline ends. Germline V gene lookup returns CDR1 WNHNN and CDR2 SYGVQD (reference sequence). The CDR3 consists of 16 residues.

The CDR3 DNA reads as TGCGCCAGCAGCTTGAACCAGGGGAGTACTGAAGCTTTCTTT. It is translated as CASSLNQGSTEAFF. This chain uses TRBV5-1 with TRBJ1-1, with a tentative D call TRBD1 (6 bases). Germline values: CDR1 SGHRS, CDR2 YFSETQ. V lost 1 base to trimming and J lost 5 bases, with 12 bases between them. This CDR3 has 14 amino acids.

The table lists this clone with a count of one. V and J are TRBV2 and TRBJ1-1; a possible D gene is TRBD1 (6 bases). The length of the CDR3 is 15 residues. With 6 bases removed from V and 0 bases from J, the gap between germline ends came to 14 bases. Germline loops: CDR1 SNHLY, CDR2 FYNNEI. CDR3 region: CASRATGLMNTEAFF. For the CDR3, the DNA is TGTGCCAGCAGGGCAACAGGGCTGATGAACACTGAAGCTTTCTTT.

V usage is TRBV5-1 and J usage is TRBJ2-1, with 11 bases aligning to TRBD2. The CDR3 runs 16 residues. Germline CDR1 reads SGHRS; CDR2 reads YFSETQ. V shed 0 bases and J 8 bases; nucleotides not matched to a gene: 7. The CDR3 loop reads CASSLDGLAGGDEQFF. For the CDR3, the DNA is TGCGCCAGCAGCTTGGATGGTCTAGCGGGGGGCGATGAGCAGTTCTTC.

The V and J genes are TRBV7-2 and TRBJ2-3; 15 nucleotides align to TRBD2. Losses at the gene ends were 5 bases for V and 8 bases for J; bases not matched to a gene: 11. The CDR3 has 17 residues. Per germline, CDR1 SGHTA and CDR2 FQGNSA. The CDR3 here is CASSLGLAGGPQGTQYF. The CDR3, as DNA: TGTGCCAGCAGCCTCGGACTAGCGGGGGGGCCACAAGGTACGCAGTATTTT.

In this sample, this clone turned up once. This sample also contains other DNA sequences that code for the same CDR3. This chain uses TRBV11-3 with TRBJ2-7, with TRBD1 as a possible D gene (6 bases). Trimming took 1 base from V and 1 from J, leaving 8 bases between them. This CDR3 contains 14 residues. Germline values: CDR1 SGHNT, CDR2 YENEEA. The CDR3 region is CASSLGRGSYEQYF. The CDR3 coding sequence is TGTGCCAGCAGCTTAGGAAGGGGGTCCTACGAGCAGTACTTC.

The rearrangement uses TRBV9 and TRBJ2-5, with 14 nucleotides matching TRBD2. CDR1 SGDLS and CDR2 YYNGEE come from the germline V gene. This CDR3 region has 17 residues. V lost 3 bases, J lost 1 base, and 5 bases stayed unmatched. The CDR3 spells CASSGGGLAGAQETQYF. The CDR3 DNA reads TGTGCCAGCAGCGGTGGGGGACTAGCGGGGGCCCAAGAGACCCAGTACTTC.

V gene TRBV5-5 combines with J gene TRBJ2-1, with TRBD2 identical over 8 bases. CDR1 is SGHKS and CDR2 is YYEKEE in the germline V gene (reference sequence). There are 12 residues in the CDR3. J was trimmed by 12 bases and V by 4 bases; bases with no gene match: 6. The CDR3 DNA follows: TGTGCCAGCAGCCCGGGAGGGGACCGGCAGTTCTTC. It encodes CASSPGGDRQFF.

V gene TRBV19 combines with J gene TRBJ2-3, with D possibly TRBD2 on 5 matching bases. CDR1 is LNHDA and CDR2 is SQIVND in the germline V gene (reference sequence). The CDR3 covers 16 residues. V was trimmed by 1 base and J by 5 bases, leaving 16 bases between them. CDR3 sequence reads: CASSIGERRPGDTQYF. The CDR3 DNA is TGTGCCAGTAGTATAGGGGAGCGGCGGCCGGGAGATACGCAGTATTTT.

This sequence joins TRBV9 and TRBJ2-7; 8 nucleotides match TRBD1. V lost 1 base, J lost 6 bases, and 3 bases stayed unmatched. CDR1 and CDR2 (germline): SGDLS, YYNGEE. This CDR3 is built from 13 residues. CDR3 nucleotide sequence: TGTGCCAGCAGCGTACAGGGGGCGTCCGAGCAGTACTTC. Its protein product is CASSVQGASEQYF.

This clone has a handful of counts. The CDR3 loop is CASREDGDQPQHF. The CDR3 DNA is TGTGCCAGCAGGGAGGACGGGGATCAGCCCCAGCATTTT. The rearrangement uses TRBV6-5 and TRBJ1-5; D is uncertain. CDR3 length: 13 residues. Trimming took 6 bases from V and 5 from J, leaving 11 bases between them. Germline CDR1 MNHEY, CDR2 SVGAGI.

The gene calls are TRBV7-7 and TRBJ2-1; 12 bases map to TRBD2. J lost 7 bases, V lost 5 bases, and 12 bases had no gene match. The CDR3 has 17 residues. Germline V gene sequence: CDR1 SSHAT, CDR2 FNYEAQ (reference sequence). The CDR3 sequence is CASSPRASGGALNEQFF. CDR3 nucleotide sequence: TGTGCCAGCAGCCCTCGGGCTAGCGGGGGGGCATTGAATGAGCAGTTCTTC.

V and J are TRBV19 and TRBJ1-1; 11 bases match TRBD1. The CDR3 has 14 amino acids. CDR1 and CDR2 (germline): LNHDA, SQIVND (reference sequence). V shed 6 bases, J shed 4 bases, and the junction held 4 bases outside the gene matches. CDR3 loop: CASSLGTGGTEAFF. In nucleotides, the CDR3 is TGTGCCAGTAGCCTTGGGACAGGGGGCACTGAAGCTTTCTTT.

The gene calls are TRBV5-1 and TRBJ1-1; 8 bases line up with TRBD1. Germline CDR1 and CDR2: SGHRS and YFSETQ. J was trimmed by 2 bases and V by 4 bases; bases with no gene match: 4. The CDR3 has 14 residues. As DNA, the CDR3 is TGCGCCAGCAGCATACAGGGGGGAAACACTGAAGCTTTCTTT. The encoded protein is CASSIQGGNTEAFF.

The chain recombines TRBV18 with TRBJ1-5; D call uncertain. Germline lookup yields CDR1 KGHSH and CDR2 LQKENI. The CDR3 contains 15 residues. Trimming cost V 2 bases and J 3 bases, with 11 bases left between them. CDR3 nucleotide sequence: TGTGCCAGCTCACCATTTGTGGCGGACAATCAGCCCCAGCATTTT. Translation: CASSPFVADNQPQHF.

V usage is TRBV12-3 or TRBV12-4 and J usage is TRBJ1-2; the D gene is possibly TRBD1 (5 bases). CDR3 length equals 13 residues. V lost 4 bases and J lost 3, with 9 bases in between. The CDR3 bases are TGTGCCAGCAGTTCGGCGACAGACTATGGCTACACCTTC. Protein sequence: CASSSATDYGYTF.

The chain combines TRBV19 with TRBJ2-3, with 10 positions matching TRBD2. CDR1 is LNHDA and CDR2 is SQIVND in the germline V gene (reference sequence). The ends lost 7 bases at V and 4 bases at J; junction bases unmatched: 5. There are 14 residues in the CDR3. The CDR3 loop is CASTNSGGPDTQYF. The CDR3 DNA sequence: TGTGCCAGTACTAATAGCGGGGGGCCAGATACGCAGTATTTT.

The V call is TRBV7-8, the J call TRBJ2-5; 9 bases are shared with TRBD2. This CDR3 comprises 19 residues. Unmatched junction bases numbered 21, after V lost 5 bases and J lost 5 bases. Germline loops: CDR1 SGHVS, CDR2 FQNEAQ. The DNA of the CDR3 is TGTGCCAGCAGCCCCGTGCGGGCCGCGGGGGGGCGGCGTTGGGAGACCCAGTACTTC. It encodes CASSPVRAAGGRRWETQYF.

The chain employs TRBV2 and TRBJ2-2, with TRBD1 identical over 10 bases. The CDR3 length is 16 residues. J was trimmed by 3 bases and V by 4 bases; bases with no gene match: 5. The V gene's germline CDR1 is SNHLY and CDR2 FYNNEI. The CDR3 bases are TGTGCCAGCAGTGTATCGGGGACAGGGGACACCGGGGAGCTGTTTTTT. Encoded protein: CASSVSGTGDTGELFF.

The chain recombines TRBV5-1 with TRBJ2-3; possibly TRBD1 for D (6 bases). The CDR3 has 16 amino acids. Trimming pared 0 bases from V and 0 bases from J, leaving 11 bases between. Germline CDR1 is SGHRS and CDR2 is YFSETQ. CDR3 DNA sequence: TGCGCCAGCAGCTTGGTTTTGGGGGCTAGCACAGATACGCAGTATTTT. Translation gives CASSLVLGASTDTQYF.